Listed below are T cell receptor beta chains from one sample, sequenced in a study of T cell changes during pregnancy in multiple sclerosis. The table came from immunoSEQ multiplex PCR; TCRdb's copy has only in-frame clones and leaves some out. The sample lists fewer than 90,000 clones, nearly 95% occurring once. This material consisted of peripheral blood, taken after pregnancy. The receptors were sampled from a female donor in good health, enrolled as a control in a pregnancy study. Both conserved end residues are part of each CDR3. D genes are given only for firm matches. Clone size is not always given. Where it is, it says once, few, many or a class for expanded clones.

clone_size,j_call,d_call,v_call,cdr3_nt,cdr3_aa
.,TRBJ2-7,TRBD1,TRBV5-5,TGTGCCAGCAGCTCGGGGGCGACAGGGGCCCACGAGCAGTACTTC,CASSSGATGAHEQYF
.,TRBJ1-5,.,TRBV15,TGTGCCACCAGCAGAGTACGGCAGGGGAGGGGTAGCAATCAGCCCCAGCATTTT,CATSRVRQGRGSNQPQHF
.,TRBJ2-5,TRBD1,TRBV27,TGTGCCAGCAGTTTATCGGGTACAGGGGGCAGGGAGACCCAGTACTTC,CASSLSGTGGRETQYF
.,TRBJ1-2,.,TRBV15,TGTGCCACCAGCAGAGATCAGACAGGCTGGGGTGGCTACACCTTC,CATSRDQTGWGGYTF
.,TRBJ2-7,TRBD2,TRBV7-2,TGTGCCAGCAGCTTAGGAGCGGGAGGGGGCGAGCAGTACTTC,CASSLGAGGGEQYF
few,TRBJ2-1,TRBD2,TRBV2,TGTGCCAGCAGCGACCCTAGCGGGACTGTGGTTCAGTTCTTC,CASSDPSGTVVQFF
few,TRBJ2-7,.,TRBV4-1,TGCGCCAGCAGCCAAGTCCACGACAGGCGGACCGAGCAGTACTTC,CASSQVHDRRTEQYF
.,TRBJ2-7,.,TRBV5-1,TGCGCCAGCAGCTTGTCCCAGTACGAGCAGTACTTC,CASSLSQYEQYF
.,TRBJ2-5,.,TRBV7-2,TGTGCCAGCAGCCCCACCCTACAGGGCCCGCAAGAGACCCAGTACTTC,CASSPTLQGPQETQYF
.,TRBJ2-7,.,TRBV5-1,TGCGCCAGCAGCTTGGCTCCAGGGGCCTACGAGCAGTACTTC,CASSLAPGAYEQYF
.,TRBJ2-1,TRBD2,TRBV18,TGTGCCAGCTCACCTTTTGCGGGAGGGGATTACAATGAGCAGTTCTTC,CASSPFAGGDYNEQFF
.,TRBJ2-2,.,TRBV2,TGTGCCAGCAGTGTGAATAGGAACACCGGGGAGCTGTTTTTT,CASSVNRNTGELFF
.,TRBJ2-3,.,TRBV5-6,TGTGCCAGCATAGTAGGGGCCCGACTCACAGATACGCAGTATTTT,CASIVGARLTDTQYF
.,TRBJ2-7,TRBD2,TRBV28,TGTGCCGGGGCTCCCGCGGGGGACTACGAGCAGTACTTC,CAGAPAGDYEQYF
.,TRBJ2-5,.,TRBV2,TGTGCCAGCCGACTACGCCAAGAGACCCAGTACTTC,CASRLRQETQYF
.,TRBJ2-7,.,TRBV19,TGTGCCAGTAGTGATGGCGGAACCTACGAGCAGTACTTC,CASSDGGTYEQYF
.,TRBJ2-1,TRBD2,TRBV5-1,TGCGCCAGCAGCCCCGAGCGGGGTGAGCAGTTCTTC,CASSPERGEQFF
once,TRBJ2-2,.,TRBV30,TGTGCCTGGAGTCCTTATACAGGTGGCGGGGAGCTGTTTTTT,CAWSPYTGGGELFF
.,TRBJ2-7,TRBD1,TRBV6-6,TGTGCCAGCAGTTCCGAAAGGACAGGAGCCTACGAGCAGTACTTC,CASSSERTGAYEQYF
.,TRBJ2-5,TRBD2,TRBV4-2,TGTGCCAGCAGCCAGACTAGCAGAGAGACCCAGTACTTC,CASSQTSRETQYF
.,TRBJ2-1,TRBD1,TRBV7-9,TGTGCCAGCAGCTCACCTGCGGGGACAGGCTCCTACAATGAGCAGTTCTTC,CASSSPAGTGSYNEQFF
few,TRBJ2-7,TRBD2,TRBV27,TGTGCCAGCGGGGTCGGGGGGGACTACGAGCAGTACTTC,CASGVGGDYEQYF
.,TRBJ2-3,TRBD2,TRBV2,TGTGCCAGCAGGCGGGAGGAAGGGGGAGATACGCAGTATTTT,CASRREEGGDTQYF
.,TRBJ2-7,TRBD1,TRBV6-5,TGTGCCAGCAGAGTAGGGACAGGCGCCGACTACGAGCAGTACTTC,CASRVGTGADYEQYF
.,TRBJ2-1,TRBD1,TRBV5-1,TGCGCCAGCAGCTTCCGGGACAGTTACAATGAGCAGTTCTTC,CASSFRDSYNEQFF
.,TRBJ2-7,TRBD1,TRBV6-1,TGTGCCAGCAGTCCTTGGACAGGCTACGAGCAGTACTTC,CASSPWTGYEQYF
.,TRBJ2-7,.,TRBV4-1,TGCGCCAGCAGCCAAGTTAGTTCTAATGCCTACGAGCAGTACTTC,CASSQVSSNAYEQYF
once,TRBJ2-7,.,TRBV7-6,TGTGCCAGCAGCCCACGGGTCCAGAGCTCCTACGAGCAGTACTTC,CASSPRVQSSYEQYF
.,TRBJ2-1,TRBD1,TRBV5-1,TGCGCCAGCAGCACGGGACAGCGTACTTACAATGAGCAGTTCTTC,CASSTGQRTYNEQFF
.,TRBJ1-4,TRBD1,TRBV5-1,TGCGCCAGCAGCCCGGGACAGGGAAGGACTAATGAAAAACTGTTTTTT,CASSPGQGRTNEKLFF
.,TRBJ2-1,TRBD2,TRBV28,TGTGCCAGCAGTTCCTACGGACTAGCGGGAGGCCGCTCCTACAATGAGCAGTTCTTC,CASSSYGLAGGRSYNEQFF
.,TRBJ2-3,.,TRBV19,TGTGCCAGTAGTCAGGGGTATACGCAGTATTTT,CASSQGYTQYF
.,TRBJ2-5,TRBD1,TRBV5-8,TGTGCCAGCAGGCGAAACAGGGGAGAGACCCAGTACTTC,CASRRNRGETQYF
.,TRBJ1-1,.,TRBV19,TGTGCCAGTAGTCGGGGTAGCAGGGACAATGAAGCTTTCTTT,CASSRGSRDNEAFF
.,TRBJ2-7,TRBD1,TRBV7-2,TGTGCCAGCAGCCCCCAGCAGGGGGCGTACGAGCAGTACTTC,CASSPQQGAYEQYF
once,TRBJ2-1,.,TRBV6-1,TGTGCCAGCAGTGAATCGTCCACTCTCGCCTACAATGAGCAGTTCTTC,CASSESSTLAYNEQFF
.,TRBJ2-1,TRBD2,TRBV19,TGTGCCAGTAGTCAACTAGCGGGAGGGTTCTACAATGAGCAGTTCTTC,CASSQLAGGFYNEQFF
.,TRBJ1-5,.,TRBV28,TGTGCCAGCAGCCCCTTTCGACAGGGCAATCAGCCCCAGCATTTT,CASSPFRQGNQPQHF
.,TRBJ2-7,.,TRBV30,TGTGCCTGGAGTGTATCCCGCCACAGGGCGAGCTCCTACGAGCAGTACTTC,CAWSVSRHRASSYEQYF
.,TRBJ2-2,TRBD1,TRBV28,TGTGCCAGCAGGCGACAGGGCGACACCGGGGAGCTGTTTTTT,CASRRQGDTGELFF
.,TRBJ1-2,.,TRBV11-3,TGTGCCAGCAGCTTTGACAGCGGGTATGGCTACACCTTC,CASSFDSGYGYTF
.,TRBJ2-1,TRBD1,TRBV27,TGTGCCAGCAGTTTACTCCCCCGGGACAGGGCTAGCGGCCACTCCAGTGAGCAGTTCTTC,CASSLLPRDRASGHSSEQFF
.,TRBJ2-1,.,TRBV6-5,TGTGCCAGCACAGGAACAGACAGCTCCTACAATGAGCAGTTCTTC,CASTGTDSSYNEQFF
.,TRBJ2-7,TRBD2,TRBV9,TGTGCCAGCAGCCGTACCGGGAGCGGGGCCTCCTACGAGCAGTACTTC,CASSRTGSGASYEQYF
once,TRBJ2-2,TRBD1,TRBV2,TGTGCCAGCAGTACGGGACAGGGATCCGGGGAGCTGTTTTTT,CASSTGQGSGELFF
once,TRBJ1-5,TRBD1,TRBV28,TGTGCCAGCAGGCCTCAGGGGGATCAGCCCCAGCATTTT,CASRPQGDQPQHF
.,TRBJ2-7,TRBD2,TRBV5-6,TGTGCCAGCAGCTTGGGGCTCCGCGGGAGGCCACCCTACGAGCAGTACTTC,CASSLGLRGRPPYEQYF
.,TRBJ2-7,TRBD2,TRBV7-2,TGTGCCAGCGCGATAGCCGGGACTAGCGGTTACGAGCAGTACTTC,CASAIAGTSGYEQYF
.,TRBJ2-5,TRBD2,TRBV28,TGTGCCAGCAGTCCGTATCTAGAACGCGGGAGGGCCGGGGAGACCCAGTACTTC,CASSPYLERGRAGETQYF
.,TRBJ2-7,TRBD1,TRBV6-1,TGTGCCAGCAGTCCCCGGGACAGGGGAACCTACGAGCAGTACTTC,CASSPRDRGTYEQYF
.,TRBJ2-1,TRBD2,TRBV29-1,TGCAGCGTTGAACGCGGGAGTAAAACCTACAATGAGCAGTTCTTC,CSVERGSKTYNEQFF
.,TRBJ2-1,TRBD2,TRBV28,TGTGCCAGCAGTTGGGGACTAGCGGGAGTGGTTGAGCAGTTCTTC,CASSWGLAGVVEQFF
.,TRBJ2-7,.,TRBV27,TGTGCCAGCAGTTTAAGGTCGGGAGCCGAGCAGTACTTC,CASSLRSGAEQYF
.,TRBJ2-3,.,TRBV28,TGTGCCAGCAGTCCAAATTGGGCTAGCACAGATACGCAGTATTTT,CASSPNWASTDTQYF
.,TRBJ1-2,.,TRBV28,TGTGCCAGCAGTTGGCCCCAGGGAGGGGGTGGCTACACCTTC,CASSWPQGGGGYTF
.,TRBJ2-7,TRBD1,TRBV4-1,TGCGCCAGCAGCCACCCGGAGGGACAGGGGGCAAGCGAGCAGTACTTC,CASSHPEGQGASEQYF
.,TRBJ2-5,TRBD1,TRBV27,TGTGCCAGCAGTTCAACGACAGGGGAGAAAGAGACCCAGTACTTC,CASSSTTGEKETQYF
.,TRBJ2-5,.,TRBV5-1,TGCGCCAGCAGCCCGGGGACATCACAAGAGACCCAGTACTTC,CASSPGTSQETQYF
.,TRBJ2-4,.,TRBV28,TGTGCCAGCAGTCTCGTGAACATTCAGTACTTC,CASSLVNIQYF